This T cell receptor beta chain is from a study of T-cell memory formation after mild COVID-19. Only a few counts were recorded for this clonotype. The length of the CDR3 is 13 residues. Trimming removed 1 base from V and 4 bases from J, with 7 bases in between. Using its own MiXCR run on the 5' RACE reads, TCRdb lists one record per CDR3 protein. The top ten clones hold approximately 3.5% of a sample with hundreds of thousands of distinct CDR3 sequences, roughly 17% of them seen once. The rearrangement uses TRBV12-3 or TRBV12-4 and TRBJ1-2; D gene ambiguous. The sample comprised PBMCs or a T cell subset sorted from them (not recorded which). The clonotype was recovered from a man aged 18 to 30 who had mild COVID-19 (a few samples of this study predate the infection). Cell type and time point are not known. In nucleotides, the CDR3 is TGTGCCAGCAGTTTAGGCCATCCCTATGGCTACACCTTC. It codes for CASSLGHPYGYTF.